Shown below are 2 T cell receptor beta chains from a single sample sequenced in a study of cytomegalovirus exposure and HLA in healthy donors. PCR employed 60 Vbeta and 13 Jbeta primers. Data came from immunoSEQ multiplex PCR; TCRdb stores just in-frame clones and leaves some out. The data hold approximately 200,000 clones, with 75% to 85% observed a single time. The source material was PBMCs. These receptor sequences come from a woman aged 45-60 years in good health and CMV-seropositive.

J is TRBJ2-7 and V is TRBV28; 9 bases fit TRBD2. CDR1 MDHEN and CDR2 SYDVKM come from the germline V gene. The length of the CDR3 is 14 residues. V dropped 4 bases and J dropped 2; count of bases not matched to a gene: 3. CDR3 bases: TGTGCCAGCAGTTCAGCGGGAGGCGCCTACGAGCAGTACTTC. This encodes CASSSAGGAYEQYF.

This clone was seen a handful of times. The CDR3 sequence is CAWSPGQEYNEQFF. CDR3 DNA sequence: TGTGCCTGGAGTCCGGGACAGGAGTACAATGAGCAGTTCTTC. The chain carries TRBV30 and TRBJ2-1, with 8 bases aligning to TRBD1. CDR1 GTSNPN and CDR2 SVGIG come from the germline V gene (reference sequence). This CDR3 comprises 14 residues. V was clipped by 2 bases and J by 4 bases; unmatched bases: 4.